The 13 T cell receptor beta chains presented below share a single source sample, sequenced in a study of regulatory T cells in long-lasting Graves disease. Arm-PCR with iRepertoire HTBI primers amplified the CDR3 regions for these TCR beta libraries. TCRdb passed the multiplex PCR reads through MiXCR, listing each CDR3 protein once. Counted here are around 250,000 distinct CDR3 sequences, about 19% occurring once; the ten biggest clones make up 11% to 15%. Noted time point: newly diagnosed GD, antithyroid drugs for less than 3 months. PBMCs provided the RNA from which the TCR library was made. The sequencing used peripheral blood mononuclear cells (PBMCs), collected at new diagnosis, from a patient treated with antithyroid drugs. Every receptor here comes from a female donor with Graves disease.

This clonotype occurred a few times. J is TRBJ2-2 and V is TRBV6-5, with D tentatively TRBD1 (5 bases). Trimming removed 3 bases at V and 4 bases at J, with 9 bases between. The germline V gene encodes CDR1 MNHEY and CDR2 SVGAGI. The CDR3 has 14 residues. The CDR3 nucleotides are TGTGCCAGCAGTTATCAGGGTGCCACCGGGGAGCTGTTTTTT. Amino acids: CASSYQGATGELFF.

This clonotype came up once. This sequence is one base from a far larger clone and is likely a read error. The CDR3 spells CASSFVVAGRTGELFF. The DNA of the CDR3 is TGTGCCAGCAGCTTCGTTGTTGCGGGTAGGACCGGGGAGCTGTTTTTT. The chain links TRBV11-3 to TRBJ2-2; D is perhaps TRBD2 (5 bases). Germline values: CDR1 SGHNT, CDR2 YENEEA. The V end lost 3 bases, the J end lost 5 bases, and 16 bases lay between the germline ends. The CDR3 sequence is 16 residues long.

This clonotype showed up many times. CDR3 amino acids: CSVEDQGDEQYF. CDR3 nucleotides: TGCAGCGTTGAAGATCAGGGCGACGAGCAGTACTTC. The chain couples TRBV29-1 to TRBJ2-7; D possibly corresponds to TRBD1 (5 bases). Germline V CDR1 and CDR2: SQVTM, ANQGSEA. CDR3 size: 12 residues. Deletions cut 0 bases from V and 5 bases from J, with 8 bases between.

The rearrangement joins TRBV7-8 to TRBJ2-2; D gene ambiguous. Trimming left V 6 bases short and J 3 bases short, with 14 bases between. The CDR3 has 15 amino acids. The V gene's germline CDR1 is SGHVS and CDR2 FQNEAQ. The CDR3 region is CASSFPERHTGELFF. The CDR3 region has the DNA TGTGCCAGCAGTTTCCCGGAGAGACACACCGGGGAGCTGTTTTTT.

The rearrangement uses TRBV5-1 and TRBJ2-7, with 11 nucleotides matching TRBD1. The V and J ends lost 4 bases and 6 bases, in that order; junction bases with no gene match: 12. The CDR3 sequence is 16 residues long. Germline loops: CDR1 SGHRS, CDR2 YFSETQ. This CDR3 reads CASSNPGQGVRFEQYF. The DNA of the CDR3 is TGCGCCAGCAGCAATCCGGGACAGGGGGTAAGGTTCGAGCAGTACTTC. Full variable domain (remainder filled in from reference TRBV5-1 and TRBJ2-7): KAGVTQTPRYLIKTRGQQVTLSCSPISGHRSVSWYQQTPGQGLQFLFEYFSETQRNKGNFPGRFSGRQFSNSRSEMNVSTLELGDSALYLCASSNPGQGVRFEQYFGPGTRLTVT.

Regarding this clonotype: A far bigger clonotype differs at one base, so this is likely a read error. The gene calls are TRBV3-1 and TRBJ2-1, with D hard to call. CDR1 and CDR2 from the germline V gene are LGHDT and YNNKEL (reference sequence). V lost 2 bases to trimming and J lost 10 bases, with 12 bases between them. There are 13 residues in the CDR3. The CDR3 bases are TGTGCCAGCAGCCAACACCCACACCGCGAGCAGTTCTTC. Protein: CASSQHPHREQFF.

Ten or more counts support this clonotype. The chain carries TRBV11-2 and TRBJ2-1, with D possibly matching TRBD2 (5 bases). The CDR3 is 16 amino acids. V lost 5 bases, J lost 10 bases, and 24 bases lay in between. Germline V gene data show CDR1 as SGHAT and CDR2 as FQNNGV. CDR3 sequence reads: CASSRLPAATTGEQFF. The CDR3 DNA sequence: TGTGCCAGCAGCCGTTTACCAGCGGCTACCACTGGAGAGCAGTTCTTC.

This clonotype came up a few times. The J gene is TRBJ2-2, the V gene TRBV9; D perhaps matches TRBD1 (7 bases). Germline CDR1 SGDLS, CDR2 YYNGEE. There are 17 residues in the CDR3. Trimming took off 4 bases at V and 5 bases at J, with 21 bases between the two ends. As DNA, the CDR3 is TGTGCCAGCAGCCCCGGCCAGGGGGGAGCTAGAACCGGGGAGCTGTTTTTT. The encoded protein is CASSPGQGGARTGELFF.

The chain combines TRBV27 with TRBJ2-1, with a weak D call TRBD2 (5 bases). This CDR3 is built from 11 residues. Between the trimmed V and J ends, which lost 10 bases and 10 bases, there was a span of 14 bases. Per the germline V gene, CDR1 is MNHEY and CDR2 is SMNVEV (reference sequence). Here the CDR3 DNA reads TGTGCCACAACCCAAGGGAGAGAGCAGTTCTTC. Translating gives CATTQGREQFF.

This clonotype was counted at least ten times. The chain couples TRBV20-1 to TRBJ1-3, with D perhaps TRBD1 (6 bases). This CDR3 has 13 amino acids. Germline V lookup: CDR1 DFQATT, CDR2 SNEGSKA (reference sequence). The V and J ends lost 5 bases and 1 base respectively, with 9 bases between them. The CDR3 reads CSALQGSGNTIYF. CDR3 nucleotides: TGCAGTGCTTTACAGGGATCTGGAAACACCATATATTTT.

To note about this clonotype: This may stem from a read error, because a much larger clone lies one nucleotide away. The gene calls are TRBV4-3 and TRBJ2-6; D perhaps matches TRBD1 (5 bases). CDR1 and CDR2 (germline): LGHNA, YSLEER. The CDR3 loop spans 17 amino acids. The CDR3 DNA follows: TGCGCCAGCAGCCAAAGGTCGCGGACCGCTGGGGCCGACGTCCTGACTTTC. Amino acids: CASSQRSRTAGADVLTF.

A remark on this clonotype: Germline is not matched at one junction end, which may reflect a read error. The rearrangement links TRBV6-1 to TRBJ2-1; 7 bases are a match to TRBD2. Germline V lookup: CDR1 MNHNS, CDR2 SASEGT. CDR3 size: 15 residues. This chain's CDR3 is CASSPRLALGNEQSF. The CDR3 coding sequence is TGTGCCAGCAGTCCGCGACTAGCTCTGGGGAATGAGCAGTCCTTC.

The rearrangement joins TRBV29-1 to TRBJ2-7, with 10 bases fitting TRBD2. Germline CDR1 is SQVTM and CDR2 is ANQGSEA. J gave up 4 bases and V 1 base, and 4 bases lay outside the gene matches. The CDR3 is made up of 14 amino acids. The CDR3 loop is CSVEATSGIYEQYF. The CDR3 bases are TGCAGCGTTGAAGCAACTAGCGGGATATACGAGCAGTACTTC.